This T cell receptor beta chain originates from a study of blood T cell repertoires in COVID-19. The wider study: Italy, Spain and the United States were the sources of the convalescent and acute COVID-19 samples. PBMCs, B-cell-depleted T cells, or T cells provided the cDNA or gDNA that made up the material.

J lost 2 bases, V lost 2 bases, and 0 bases had no gene match. This CDR3 is built from 13 residues. Germline CDR1 MNHEY, CDR2 SMNVEV (reference sequence). As for this clone: Other DNA sequences within the sample encode an identical CDR3.

Authors' data handling: Reference gene primer amplification gave nucleated cell count estimates. Data came from immunoSEQ multiplex PCR; TCRdb stores just in-frame clones and leaves some out. From that table come the V and J calls and clone size; the DNA was used to work out D and trimming. Of roughly 110,000 clones in the sample, 80% to 90% were seen once. The sequence derives from a woman aged 45-65 years with acute or convalescent COVID-19. Sequenced input: peripheral blood. The rearrangement links TRBV27 to TRBJ2-7, with TRBD1 matching over 7 bases. Here the CDR3 reads CASSLTGAYEQYF. CDR3 in DNA: TGTGCCAGCAGTTTAACAGGGGCCTACGAGCAGTACTTC.